These T cell receptor beta chains were read from a single sample in a study of CD8 T cells in ankylosing spondylitis. TCRdb reanalysed the 5' RACE reads using MiXCR and keeps one entry per CDR3 protein. The table shows approximately 90,000 distinct CDR3 sequences, with roughly 8.3% occurring only once. Material for sequencing was blood, either unsorted or a sorted T cell fraction (not recorded which). The receptors stem from a male donor with ankylosing spondylitis or in good health (not recorded which). Each CDR3 is given with its conserved first and last residue. The D gene is left open where the match is weak. Clone size is stated in some rows and not others, as once, few, many or a class when expanded.

CDR3aa: CASSLRWGASYEQFF
CDR3nt: TGTGCCAGCAGCTTGAGGTGGGGGGCCTCCTATGAGCAGTTCTTC
abundance: many
v_gene: TRBV5-4
len: 15
j_gene: TRBJ2-1
d_gene: NA

CDR3aa: CASSSQPGQPQHF
CDR3nt: TGTGCCAGCAGCAGCCAACCGGGACAGCCCCAGCATTTT
abundance: many
v_gene: TRBV7-2
len: 13
j_gene: TRBJ1-5
d_gene: NA

CDR3aa: CASSPLRRGHYTF
CDR3nt: TGTGCCAGCTCACCACTACGAAGGGGGCACTACACCTTC
abundance: many
v_gene: TRBV18
len: 13
j_gene: TRBJ1-2
d_gene: TRBD1

CDR3aa: CASQEVFAFNEQFF
CDR3nt: TGTGCCAGCCAGGAGGTGTTTGCTTTCAATGAGCAGTTCTTC
abundance: few
v_gene: TRBV5-6
len: 14
j_gene: TRBJ2-1
d_gene: NA

CDR3aa: CAIREGLGGYIQYF
CDR3nt: TGTGCCATCAGGGAAGGTTTAGGAGGCTACATTCAGTACTTC
abundance: many
v_gene: TRBV10-3
len: 14
j_gene: TRBJ2-4
d_gene: NA

CDR3aa: CSANVISPGAGGTDTQYF
CDR3nt: TGCAGCGCAAACGTAATAAGCCCTGGGGCGGGGGGCACAGATACGCAGTATTTT
abundance: many
v_gene: TRBV29-1
len: 18
j_gene: TRBJ2-3
d_gene: TRBD2

CDR3aa: CASSLAGLAGGEQFF
CDR3nt: TGTGCCAGCAGTTTAGCGGGACTAGCGGGAGGTGAGCAGTTCTTC
abundance: few
v_gene: TRBV12-3/TRBV12-4
len: 15
j_gene: TRBJ2-1
d_gene: TRBD2

CDR3aa: CAISESLGTKEYEQYF
CDR3nt: TGTGCCATCAGTGAGTCGCTCGGGACTAAGGAGTACGAGCAGTACTTC
abundance: many
v_gene: TRBV10-3
len: 16
j_gene: TRBJ2-7
d_gene: TRBD2

CDR3aa: CASSWPGDNEQFF
CDR3nt: TGTGCCAGCAGTTGGCCGGGAGACAATGAGCAGTTCTTC
abundance: many
v_gene: TRBV6-2/TRBV6-3
len: 13
j_gene: TRBJ2-1
d_gene: NA

CDR3aa: CSSRRGPYGYTF
CDR3nt: TGCAGCTCTCGGAGGGGCCCATATGGCTACACCTTC
abundance: many
v_gene: TRBV29-1
len: 12
j_gene: TRBJ1-2
d_gene: NA

CDR3aa: CASSYGQVGAHEQYF
CDR3nt: TGCGCCAGCAGCTACGGACAGGTGGGGGCCCACGAGCAGTACTTC
abundance: many
v_gene: TRBV5-1
len: 15
j_gene: TRBJ2-7
d_gene: TRBD1

CDR3aa: CASGTPGQSASNTGELFF
CDR3nt: TGTGCTAGTGGGACGCCGGGACAGTCCGCCTCGAACACCGGGGAGCTGTTTTTT
abundance: many
v_gene: TRBV12-5
len: 18
j_gene: TRBJ2-2
d_gene: TRBD1

CDR3aa: CASSLGGPGANGEQYF
CDR3nt: TGTGCCAGCAGCTTAGGGGGCCCGGGGGCGAATGGCGAGCAGTACTTC
abundance: many
v_gene: TRBV5-6
len: 16
j_gene: TRBJ2-7
d_gene: NA

CDR3aa: CSARDAGGHQETQYF
CDR3nt: TGCAGTGCTAGAGACGCCGGAGGGCACCAAGAGACCCAGTACTTC
abundance: NA
v_gene: TRBV20-1
len: 15
j_gene: TRBJ2-5
d_gene: NA

CDR3aa: CASSLFGTSVADTQYF
CDR3nt: TGTGCCAGCAGCTTATTTGGGACTAGCGTAGCAGATACGCAGTATTTT
abundance: many
v_gene: TRBV7-3
len: 16
j_gene: TRBJ2-3
d_gene: TRBD2

CDR3aa: CASSLGGGFGYNEQFF
CDR3nt: TGTGCCAGCAGTCTTGGAGGTGGATTCGGCTACAATGAGCAGTTCTTC
abundance: many
v_gene: TRBV5-5
len: 16
j_gene: TRBJ2-1
d_gene: NA

CDR3aa: CASSLGGIGDTQYF
CDR3nt: TGCGCCAGCAGCTTGGGAGGAATAGGAGATACGCAGTATTTT
abundance: few
v_gene: TRBV5-1
len: 14
j_gene: TRBJ2-3
d_gene: NA

CDR3aa: CASSQGITGELFF
CDR3nt: TGTGCCAGCAGCCAAGGGATTACCGGGGAGCTGTTTTTT
abundance: many
v_gene: TRBV12-3/TRBV12-4
len: 13
j_gene: TRBJ2-2
d_gene: NA

CDR3aa: CASSLGPGLAGGVNEQFF
CDR3nt: TGCGCCAGCAGCTTGGGGCCCGGTCTAGCGGGAGGGGTCAATGAGCAGTTCTTC
abundance: many
v_gene: TRBV5-1
len: 18
j_gene: TRBJ2-1
d_gene: TRBD2

CDR3aa: CASETTGQQETQYF
CDR3nt: TGCGCCAGCGAGACAACTGGACAGCAAGAGACCCAGTACTTC
abundance: many
v_gene: TRBV5-1
len: 14
j_gene: TRBJ2-5
d_gene: NA

CDR3aa: CASSARDIQYF
CDR3nt: TGTGCCAGCAGTGCCAGAGACATTCAGTACTTC
abundance: many
v_gene: TRBV12-3/TRBV12-4
len: 11
j_gene: TRBJ2-4
d_gene: NA

CDR3aa: CASTRAGVTNTEAFF
CDR3nt: TGCGCCAGCACCCGGGCAGGAGTAACAAACACTGAAGCTTTCTTT
abundance: many
v_gene: TRBV5-1
len: 15
j_gene: TRBJ1-1
d_gene: NA

CDR3aa: CSARPAQGGAKNIQYF
CDR3nt: TGCAGTGCTAGGCCCGCCCAGGGCGGAGCCAAAAACATTCAGTACTTC
abundance: many
v_gene: TRBV20-1
len: 16
j_gene: TRBJ2-4
d_gene: NA

CDR3aa: CASSLGPGGDAEAFF
CDR3nt: TGCGCCAGCAGCTTGGGGCCTGGGGGAGACGCTGAAGCTTTCTTT
abundance: NA
v_gene: TRBV5-1
len: 15
j_gene: TRBJ1-1
d_gene: NA

CDR3aa: CASSFRQGARFSGNTIYF
CDR3nt: TGTGCCAGCAGCTTCCGACAGGGGGCCCGTTTCTCTGGAAACACCATATATTTT
abundance: NA
v_gene: TRBV5-4
len: 18
j_gene: TRBJ1-3
d_gene: TRBD1

CDR3aa: CASRHGLAGVSTDTQYF
CDR3nt: TGTGCCAGCAGACACGGACTAGCGGGGGTTAGCACAGATACGCAGTATTTT
abundance: few
v_gene: TRBV11-2
len: 17
j_gene: TRBJ2-3
d_gene: TRBD2

CDR3aa: CSVKKPGKGNTGELFF
CDR3nt: TGCAGCGTAAAGAAGCCAGGGAAGGGAAACACCGGGGAGCTGTTTTTT
abundance: many
v_gene: TRBV29-1
len: 16
j_gene: TRBJ2-2
d_gene: NA

CDR3aa: CASSSSKSPTYEQYF
CDR3nt: TGTGCCAGCAGCTCCTCGAAGTCCCCTACCTACGAGCAGTACTTC
abundance: many
v_gene: TRBV7-8
len: 15
j_gene: TRBJ2-7
d_gene: NA

CDR3aa: CSVDTGAYNEQFF
CDR3nt: TGCAGCGTTGACACAGGGGCCTACAATGAGCAGTTCTTC
abundance: many
v_gene: TRBV29-1
len: 13
j_gene: TRBJ2-1
d_gene: TRBD1